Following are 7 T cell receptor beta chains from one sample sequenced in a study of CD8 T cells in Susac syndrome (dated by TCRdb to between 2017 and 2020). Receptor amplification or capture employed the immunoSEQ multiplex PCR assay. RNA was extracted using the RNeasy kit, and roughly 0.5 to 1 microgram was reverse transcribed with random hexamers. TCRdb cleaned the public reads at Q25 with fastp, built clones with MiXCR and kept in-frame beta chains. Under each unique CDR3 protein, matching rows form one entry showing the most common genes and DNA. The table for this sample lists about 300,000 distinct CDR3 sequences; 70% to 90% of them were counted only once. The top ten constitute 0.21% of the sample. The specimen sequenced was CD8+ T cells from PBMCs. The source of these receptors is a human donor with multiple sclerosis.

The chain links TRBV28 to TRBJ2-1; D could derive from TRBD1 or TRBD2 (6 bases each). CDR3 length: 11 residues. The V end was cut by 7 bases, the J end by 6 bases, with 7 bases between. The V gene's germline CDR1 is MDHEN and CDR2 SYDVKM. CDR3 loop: CASKGGNEQFF. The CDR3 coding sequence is TGTGCCAGCAAGGGGGGCAATGAGCAGTTCTTC.

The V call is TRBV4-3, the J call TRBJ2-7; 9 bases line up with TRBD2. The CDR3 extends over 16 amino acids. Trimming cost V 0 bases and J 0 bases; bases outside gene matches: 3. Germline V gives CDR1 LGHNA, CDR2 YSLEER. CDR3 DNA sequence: TGCGCCAGCAGCCAAGATCCTAGCGGGGCCTCCTACGAGCAGTACTTC. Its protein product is CASSQDPSGASYEQYF.

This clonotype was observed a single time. In DNA, the CDR3 is TGTGCCAGCAGGAGCGGGTACACCGGGGAGCTGTTTTTT. Amino acid sequence: CASRSGYTGELFF. This chain connects TRBV27 to TRBJ2-2, with D perhaps matching TRBD2 (6 bases). V lost 6 bases and J 3 bases, leaving 8 bases between the germline ends. Germline V gene sequence: CDR1 MNHEY, CDR2 SMNVEV (reference sequence). The CDR3 is 13 amino acids.

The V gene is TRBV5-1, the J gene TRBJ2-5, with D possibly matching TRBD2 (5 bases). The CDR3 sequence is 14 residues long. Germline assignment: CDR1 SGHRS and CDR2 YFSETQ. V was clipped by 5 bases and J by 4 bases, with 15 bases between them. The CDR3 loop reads CASRSFAGGETQYF. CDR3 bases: TGCGCCAGCAGATCCTTTGCAGGAGGAGAGACCCAGTACTTC. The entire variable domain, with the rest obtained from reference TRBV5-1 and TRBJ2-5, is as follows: KAGVTQTPRYLIKTRGQQVTLSCSPISGHRSVSWYQQTPGQGLQFLFEYFSETQRNKGNFPGRFSGRQFSNSRSEMNVSTLELGDSALYLCASRSFAGGETQYFGPGTRLLVL.

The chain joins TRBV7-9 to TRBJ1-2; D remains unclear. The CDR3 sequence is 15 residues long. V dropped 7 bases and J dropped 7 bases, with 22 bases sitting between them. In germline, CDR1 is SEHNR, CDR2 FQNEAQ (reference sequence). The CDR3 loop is CASTAQTLPGLGYTF. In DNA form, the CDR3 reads TGTGCCAGCACCGCCCAAACCCTACCGGGTCTTGGCTACACCTTC.

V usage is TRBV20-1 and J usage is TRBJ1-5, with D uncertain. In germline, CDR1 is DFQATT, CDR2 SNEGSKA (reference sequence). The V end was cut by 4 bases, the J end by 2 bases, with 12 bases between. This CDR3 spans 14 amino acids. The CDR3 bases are TGCAGTGCTACAGACACTGTTGGCAATCAGCCCCAGCATTTT. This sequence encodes CSATDTVGNQPQHF.

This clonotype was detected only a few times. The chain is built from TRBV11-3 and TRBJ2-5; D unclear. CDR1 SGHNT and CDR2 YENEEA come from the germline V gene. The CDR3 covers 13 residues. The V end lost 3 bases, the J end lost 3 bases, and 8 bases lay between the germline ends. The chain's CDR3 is CASSFVLEETQYF. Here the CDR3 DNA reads TGTGCCAGCAGCTTCGTACTTGAAGAGACCCAGTACTTC.